The source of this TCR beta chain is a study of CD8 T cells and mutated HIV epitopes (dated by TCRdb to the early 2020s). This sample's time point label indicates: sampled during acute HIV-1 infection (about 23-92 days post infection). Libraries were made using single-cell sequencing. Sequencer: Illumina MiSeq. Single-cell cDNA was generated by a method adapted from Smart-seq2 and MARS-Seq, in which oligo-dT primers with well-specific UMIs and KAPA HiFi first-round PCR were used. Nested PCR was performed on pooled first-round products with template-switch oligo forward primers and barcoded reverse primers specific to the TCR alpha and beta chains. The public reads were run again by TCRdb, first through fastp at Q25 and then through MiXCR, and only productive beta chains were kept. All rows with the same CDR3 protein become a single entry with the most common DNA and genes. This sample's table lists around 60 distinct CDR3 sequences.

The sample in question was CD8+ T cells sorted from blood with an adapted epitope tetramer, obtained during acute HIV infection. The cell subset or site label of this sample denotes: single-reactive cells binding only the adapted TY8 tetramer. These receptors originate from a young man with HIV-1 infection.

The rearrangement joins TRBV3-1 to TRBJ2-1; 13 positions match TRBD2. The ends lost 0 bases at V and 9 bases at J; junction bases unmatched: 11. Germline lookup yields CDR1 LGHDT and CDR2 YNNKEL (reference sequence). This CDR3 contains 18 residues. The CDR3 spells CASSQDPLGLAGSVEQFF. As DNA, the CDR3 is TGTGCCAGCAGCCAAGATCCCTTGGGACTAGCGGGATCTGTTGAGCAGTTCTTC.